This T cell receptor beta chain was sequenced during a study of blood T cell repertoires in COVID-19. Per the original methods: It was from reference gene primer amplification that nucleated cell counts were estimated. TCRdb's copy holds only in-frame clones and misses some; the assay was immunoSEQ multiplex PCR. V and J calls and clone size follow that table, whereas D and trimming were derived from the DNA. Of fewer than 100,000 clones in the sample, 85% are singletons; the top ten hold 3.5% to 4%. This CDR3 spans 17 amino acids. CDR1 is KGHDR, CDR2 SFDVKD, per germline. The ends lost 6 bases at V and 1 base at J; junction bases unmatched: 12.

V is TRBV24-1 and J is TRBJ2-7, with 9 positions matching TRBD1. This clonotype originated in a man aged 55 to 70 with acute or convalescent COVID-19. The material sequenced was peripheral blood. The DNA of the CDR3 is TGTGCCACCAGTCCCTTGCCAGGGACAGGGTCATCCTACGAGCAGTACTTC. It specifies CATSPLPGTGSSYEQYF.